This is a list of T cell receptor beta chains from one sample in a study of blood T cell repertoires in COVID-19. Data came from immunoSEQ multiplex PCR; TCRdb stores just in-frame clones and leaves some out. Counted here are about 42,000 clones, around 87% occurring once; the ten biggest clones make up approximately 3%. The material sequenced was peripheral blood. The receptors originated from a man between 45 and 60 years old with active COVID-19. The CDR3 runs from the conserved cysteine through the conserved F or W. Fields, in order: clone size, D gene, CDR3 length, V gene, J gene, CDR3 DNA, CDR3 protein. D genes are given only for firm matches. Clone size appears in some rows only: once, few, many, or a class for an expanded clone.

size: NA; D: NA; length: 16; V: TRBV21-1; J: TRBJ1-5; DNA: TGTGCCAGCAGCACCGGTGAGAGGGGGCGAGTTCAGCCCCAGCATTTT; CDR3: CASSTGERGRVQPQHF
size: NA; D: NA; length: 15; V: TRBV9; J: TRBJ2-7; DNA: TGTGCCAGCAGCGTAGGATTTGTCCGGAGCTACGAGCAGTACTTC; CDR3: CASSVGFVRSYEQYF
size: NA; D: TRBD1; length: 14; V: TRBV2; J: TRBJ1-1; DNA: TGTGCCAGCAGGGCGACAGGGTTGCTAACTGAAGCTTTCTTT; CDR3: CASRATGLLTEAFF
size: NA; D: TRBD2; length: 14; V: TRBV7-3; J: TRBJ2-3; DNA: TGTGCCAGCAGCCGGACTAGCGGGGGAGATACGCAGTATTTT; CDR3: CASSRTSGGDTQYF
size: NA; D: NA; length: 13; V: TRBV11-2; J: TRBJ1-3; DNA: TGTGCCAGCAGCACAGGTCTCGGAAACACCATATATTTT; CDR3: CASSTGLGNTIYF
size: NA; D: TRBD1; length: 14; V: TRBV7-9; J: TRBJ1-6; DNA: TGTGCCAGCAGCTTGCAGGGGGCTTATTCACCCCTCCACTTT; CDR3: CASSLQGAYSPLHF
size: NA; D: TRBD1; length: 14; V: TRBV6-2/TRBV6-3; J: TRBJ2-7; DNA: TGTGCCAGCAGTTCGGACAGGGGTATGAGAGAGCAGTACTTC; CDR3: CASSSDRGMREQYF
size: few; D: TRBD1; length: 15; V: TRBV5-4; J: TRBJ1-2; DNA: TGTGCCAGCAGCCCCGGCGGGACAGCCGCCTATGGCTACACCTTC; CDR3: CASSPGGTAAYGYTF
size: NA; D: TRBD1; length: 14; V: TRBV6-6; J: TRBJ2-5; DNA: TGTGCCAGCAGATCAATGGACAGGGGGGAGACCCAGTACTTC; CDR3: CASRSMDRGETQYF
size: NA; D: NA; length: 12; V: TRBV6-6; J: TRBJ2-5; DNA: TGTGCCAGCAGTTACTCTGGCGAGACCCAGTACTTC; CDR3: CASSYSGETQYF
size: NA; D: NA; length: 14; V: TRBV7-9; J: TRBJ1-2; DNA: TGTGCCAGCAGCTTAGCGCTTGCTTTGAGGGGCTACACCTTC; CDR3: CASSLALALRGYTF
size: NA; D: TRBD1; length: 14; V: TRBV6-5; J: TRBJ2-3; DNA: TGTGCCAGCAAACCGGGACAGAGCACAGATACGCAGTATTTT; CDR3: CASKPGQSTDTQYF
size: NA; D: NA; length: 16; V: TRBV4-2; J: TRBJ2-7; DNA: TGTGCCAGCAGCCAAGCAGTGCGCGGGGATTTCTACGAGCAGTACTTC; CDR3: CASSQAVRGDFYEQYF
size: NA; D: NA; length: 14; V: TRBV24-1; J: TRBJ2-7; DNA: TGTGCCACCAGTGTCGGCGGATCTTCCTACGAGCAGTACTTC; CDR3: CATSVGGSSYEQYF
size: few; D: NA; length: 12; V: TRBV19; J: TRBJ1-1; DNA: TGTGCCAGTTTTGGCAGGTACACTGAAGCTTTCTTT; CDR3: CASFGRYTEAFF
size: NA; D: NA; length: 15; V: TRBV29-1; J: TRBJ1-1; DNA: TGCAGCGTTGATGGTAGGCGTGCGGTTAACACTGAAGCTTTCTTT; CDR3: CSVDGRRAVNTEAFF
size: NA; D: NA; length: 14; V: TRBV5-1; J: TRBJ2-7; DNA: TGCGCCAGCAGCTTGACAGGGCCAGTAGACGAGCAGTACTTC; CDR3: CASSLTGPVDEQYF
size: NA; D: NA; length: 13; V: TRBV10-2; J: TRBJ1-1; DNA: TGCGCCAGCAACGACAGGCAGAACACTGAAGCTTTCTTT; CDR3: CASNDRQNTEAFF
size: once; D: NA; length: 14; V: TRBV28; J: TRBJ1-1; DNA: TGTGCCAGCAGTTCAACGGGGGAGTGGACTGAAGCTTTCTTT; CDR3: CASSSTGEWTEAFF
size: NA; D: TRBD2; length: 16; V: TRBV7-2; J: TRBJ2-5; DNA: TGTGCCAGCAGCTTAGACGGAGCGGGGGGGCTAGAGACCCAGTACTTC; CDR3: CASSLDGAGGLETQYF
size: once; D: NA; length: 15; V: TRBV6-6; J: TRBJ1-2; DNA: TGTGCCAGCAGTTACTCGGGCAATCCTAACTATGGCTACACCTTC; CDR3: CASSYSGNPNYGYTF
size: NA; D: TRBD1; length: 14; V: TRBV9; J: TRBJ2-7; DNA: TGTGCCAGCAGCGACGGACAGGGGCGCTACGAGCAGTACTTC; CDR3: CASSDGQGRYEQYF
size: NA; D: NA; length: 12; V: TRBV28; J: TRBJ1-2; DNA: TGTGCCAGCAGTTTACAGGGGAAGGGCTACACCTTC; CDR3: CASSLQGKGYTF
size: once; D: NA; length: 15; V: TRBV6-2/TRBV6-3; J: TRBJ2-6; DNA: TGTGCCAGCAGTCCACAGGGTTCTGGGGCCAACGTCCTGACTTTC; CDR3: CASSPQGSGANVLTF
size: NA; D: NA; length: 16; V: TRBV15; J: TRBJ2-6; DNA: TGTGCCACCAGCCCTGAGGCAGGGACTGGGGCCAACGTCCTGACTTTC; CDR3: CATSPEAGTGANVLTF
size: once; D: TRBD1; length: 14; V: TRBV12-5; J: TRBJ1-3; DNA: TGTGCTAGTGGTCGGGACAGCTCTGGAAACACCATATATTTT; CDR3: CASGRDSSGNTIYF
size: NA; D: NA; length: 14; V: TRBV25-1; J: TRBJ2-7; DNA: TGTGCCAGCAGTGAACCCGGGTCTCTCTACGAGCAGTACTTC; CDR3: CASSEPGSLYEQYF
size: NA; D: TRBD2; length: 15; V: TRBV6-4; J: TRBJ2-1; DNA: TGTGCCAGCAGTGAAGCGGGGGACTCCTACAATGAGCAGTTCTTC; CDR3: CASSEAGDSYNEQFF
size: NA; D: TRBD1; length: 14; V: TRBV6-5; J: TRBJ2-5; DNA: TGTGCCAGTGAGGACAGGGGGCGCCGGGAGACCCAGTACTTC; CDR3: CASEDRGRRETQYF
size: NA; D: TRBD2; length: 15; V: TRBV5-5; J: TRBJ2-7; DNA: TGTGCCAGCAGCTTGTCTTACGGCGGGGGCTACGAGCAGTACTTC; CDR3: CASSLSYGGGYEQYF
size: NA; D: TRBD1; length: 13; V: TRBV12-3/TRBV12-4; J: TRBJ1-2; DNA: TGTGCCAGCAGGACAGGGGCTAACTATGGCTACACCTTC; CDR3: CASRTGANYGYTF
size: NA; D: NA; length: 12; V: TRBV19; J: TRBJ1-5; DNA: TGTGCCAGTAGTAGGTTCGGTCAGCCCCAGCATTTT; CDR3: CASSRFGQPQHF
size: NA; D: NA; length: 12; V: TRBV11-2; J: TRBJ1-1; DNA: TGTGCCAGCAGCTTAACAGGCTGTGAAGCTTTCTTT; CDR3: CASSLTGCEAFF
size: once; D: NA; length: 17; V: TRBV14; J: TRBJ2-5; DNA: TGTGCCAGCAGCCAGGGAGGAAACAGATATCTACAAGAGACCCAGTACTTC; CDR3: CASSQGGNRYLQETQYF
size: NA; D: TRBD1; length: 13; V: TRBV12-3/TRBV12-4; J: TRBJ2-1; DNA: TGTGCCAGCAGCGGACAGGGCTACAATGAGCAGTTCTTC; CDR3: CASSGQGYNEQFF
size: NA; D: TRBD2; length: 16; V: TRBV14; J: TRBJ2-3; DNA: TGTGCCAGCAGCCAAGATTGGCGGGGGGGCGCAGATACGCAGTATTTT; CDR3: CASSQDWRGGADTQYF
size: NA; D: TRBD1; length: 12; V: TRBV6-5; J: TRBJ2-1; DNA: TGTGCCAGCGGACAGGGGGCTGGTGAGCAGTTCTTC; CDR3: CASGQGAGEQFF
size: NA; D: TRBD2; length: 18; V: TRBV9; J: TRBJ2-5; DNA: TGTGCCAGCAGCCCCCGGGGACTAGCGGGGGGAATTCAAGAGACCCAGTACTTC; CDR3: CASSPRGLAGGIQETQYF
size: NA; D: TRBD1; length: 18; V: TRBV5-6; J: TRBJ2-3; DNA: TGTGCCAGCAACAGCTTGGGGGTTCTGGACAGGAAGTCAGATACGCAGTATTTT; CDR3: CASNSLGVLDRKSDTQYF
size: NA; D: NA; length: 15; V: TRBV23-1; J: TRBJ2-2; DNA: TGCGCCAGCAGTCTGGGCCGCGAGAACACCGGGGAGCTGTTTTTT; CDR3: CASSLGRENTGELFF
size: NA; D: NA; length: 13; V: TRBV20-1; J: TRBJ1-5; DNA: TGCAGTGCTAGTCCGGGGAGCAATCAGCCCCAGCATTTT; CDR3: CSASPGSNQPQHF
size: NA; D: NA; length: 13; V: TRBV30; J: TRBJ1-2; DNA: TGTGCCTGGAGTGTTAGCCCCAGGGTTGGCTACACCTTC; CDR3: CAWSVSPRVGYTF
size: NA; D: TRBD1; length: 14; V: TRBV2; J: TRBJ1-5; DNA: TGTGCCAGCAGAGAGGGACAGGGCAATCAGCCCCAGCATTTT; CDR3: CASREGQGNQPQHF
size: once; D: TRBD1; length: 16; V: TRBV11-1; J: TRBJ2-3; DNA: TGTGCCAGCAGCTTGCGGACAGGGCCTAGCACAGATACGCAGTATTTT; CDR3: CASSLRTGPSTDTQYF
size: few; D: NA; length: 16; V: TRBV7-9; J: TRBJ1-1; DNA: TGTGCCAGCGCAACGCGGAAAATCGACAGGAACACTGAAGCTTTCTTT; CDR3: CASATRKIDRNTEAFF
size: NA; D: TRBD1; length: 16; V: TRBV7-2; J: TRBJ1-6; DNA: TGTGCCAGCAGCTTTACAGGGGGATCCTATAATTCACCCCTCCACTTT; CDR3: CASSFTGGSYNSPLHF
size: NA; D: TRBD2; length: 14; V: TRBV2; J: TRBJ2-1; DNA: TGTGCCAGCAGAGCCAGATACCCTAGCGGGGGGCAGTTCTTC; CDR3: CASRARYPSGGQFF
size: NA; D: NA; length: 18; V: TRBV6-2/TRBV6-3; J: TRBJ2-5; DNA: TGTGCCAGCAGTTACTCGAAGTGGGAGTGGGGTACCCAAGAGACCCAGTACTTC; CDR3: CASSYSKWEWGTQETQYF
size: NA; D: TRBD1; length: 14; V: TRBV19; J: TRBJ1-2; DNA: TGTGCCAGTAGTCCCTCGGCAGGGGGGTATGGCTACACCTTC; CDR3: CASSPSAGGYGYTF
size: NA; D: NA; length: 15; V: TRBV6-6; J: TRBJ2-3; DNA: TGTGCCAGCAGCCAGCGGACGGTTAGCCTCGGAACGCAGTATTTT; CDR3: CASSQRTVSLGTQYF
size: NA; D: TRBD2; length: 15; V: TRBV7-2; J: TRBJ2-1; DNA: TGTGCCAGCAGCTTAGTAGCGGGGGGCCCCAATGAGCAGTTCTTC; CDR3: CASSLVAGGPNEQFF